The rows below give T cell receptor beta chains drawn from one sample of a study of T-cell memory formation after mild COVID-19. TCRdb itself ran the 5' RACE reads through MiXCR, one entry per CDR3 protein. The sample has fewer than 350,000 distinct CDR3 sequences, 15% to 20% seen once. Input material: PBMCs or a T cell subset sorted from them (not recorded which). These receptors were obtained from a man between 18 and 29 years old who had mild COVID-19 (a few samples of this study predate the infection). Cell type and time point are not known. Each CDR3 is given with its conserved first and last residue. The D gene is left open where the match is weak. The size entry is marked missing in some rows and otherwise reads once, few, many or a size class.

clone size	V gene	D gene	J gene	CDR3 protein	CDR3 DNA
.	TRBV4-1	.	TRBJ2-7	CASSPRGSEQYF	TGCGCCAGCAGCCCACGAGGGAGTGAGCAGTACTTC
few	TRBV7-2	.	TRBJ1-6	CASSLGTVYSPLHF	TGTGCCAGCAGCTTAGGGACAGTTTATTCACCCCTCCACTTT
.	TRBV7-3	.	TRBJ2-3	CASSSQSSADTQYF	TGTGCCAGCAGCTCCCAGTCCTCGGCAGATACGCAGTATTTT
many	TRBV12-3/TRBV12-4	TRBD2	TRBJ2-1	CASSFREGSYNEQFF	TGTGCCAGCAGTTTTCGGGAGGGGTCCTACAATGAGCAGTTCTTC
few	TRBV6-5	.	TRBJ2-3	CASTSVRGARTDTQYF	TGTGCCAGCACCTCCGTAAGGGGGGCCCGCACAGATACGCAGTATTTT
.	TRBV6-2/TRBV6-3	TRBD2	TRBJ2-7	CASSYSFGTNPYEQYF	TGTGCCAGCAGTTACTCATTTGGGACTAACCCCTACGAGCAGTACTTC
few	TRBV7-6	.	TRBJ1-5	CASSLEPFRNQPQHF	TGTGCCAGCAGCTTAGAACCCTTTCGGAATCAGCCCCAGCATTTT
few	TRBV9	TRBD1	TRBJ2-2	CASSDDRGPGELFF	TGTGCCAGCAGCGACGACAGGGGGCCAGGGGAGCTGTTTTTT
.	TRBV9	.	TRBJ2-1	CASKGRGQYNEQFF	TGTGCCAGCAAAGGAAGAGGGCAGTACAATGAGCAGTTCTTC
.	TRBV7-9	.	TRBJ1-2	CASTTEYYGYTF	TGTGCCAGCACGACAGAGTACTATGGCTACACCTTC
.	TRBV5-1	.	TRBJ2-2	CASSLNSRLPFGGEDGTGELFF	TGCGCCAGCAGCTTGAACTCGAGACTTCCGTTCGGGGGTGAAGATGGCACCGGGGAGCTGTTTTTT
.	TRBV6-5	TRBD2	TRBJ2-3	CASSYRVSGGAQDTQYF	TGTGCCAGCAGTTACCGAGTTAGCGGGGGGGCCCAAGATACGCAGTATTTT
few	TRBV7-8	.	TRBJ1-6	CASSRHGGDKKSGSPLHF	TGTGCCAGCAGCCGTCACGGCGGGGACAAGAAGTCGGGTTCACCCCTCCACTTT
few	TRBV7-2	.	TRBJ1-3	CASSSHPAGEAGNTIYF	TGTGCCAGCAGCTCCCACCCGGCAGGGGAAGCAGGAAACACCATATATTTT
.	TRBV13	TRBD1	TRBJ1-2	CASSYGDRSNYGYTF	TGTGCCAGCAGCTATGGGGACAGGAGTAACTATGGCTACACCTTC
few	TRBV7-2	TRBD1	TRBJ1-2	CASSPGQGIGYTF	TGTGCCAGCAGCCCCGGACAGGGGATTGGCTACACCTTC
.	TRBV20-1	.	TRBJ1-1	CRTYPGVDTEAFF	TGCAGGACTTACCCTGGGGTGGACACTGAAGCTTTCTTT
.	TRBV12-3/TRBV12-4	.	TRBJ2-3	CASSPFDRTDTQYF	TGTGCCAGCAGCCCATTCGACAGGACAGATACGCAGTATTTT
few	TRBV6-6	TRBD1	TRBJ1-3	CASSKGQGLTIYF	TGTGCCAGCAGTAAAGGACAGGGACTCACCATATATTTT
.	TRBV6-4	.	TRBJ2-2	CAGGHLTGELFF	TGTGCCGGAGGGCATCTAACCGGGGAGCTGTTTTTT
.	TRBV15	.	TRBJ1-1	CATSSFRGGEAFF	TGTGCCACCAGCAGCTTCAGGGGCGGTGAAGCTTTCTTT
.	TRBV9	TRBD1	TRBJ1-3	CASSVGGQGYTIYF	TGTGCCAGCAGCGTAGGTGGACAGGGGTACACCATATATTTT
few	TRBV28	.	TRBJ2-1	CASSSARWNIGSEQFF	TGTGCCAGCAGTTCCGCGCGCTGGAATATCGGAAGTGAGCAGTTCTTC
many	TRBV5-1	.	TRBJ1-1	CASSFGDTEAFF	TGCGCCAGCAGCTTCGGGGACACTGAAGCTTTCTTT
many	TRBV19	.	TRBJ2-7	CATSRFRHESYEQYF	TGTGCCACTTCCCGTTTTCGACACGAATCCTACGAGCAGTACTTC
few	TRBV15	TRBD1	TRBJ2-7	CATSMDRDSYEQYF	TGTGCCACCAGCATGGACAGGGACTCCTACGAGCAGTACTTC
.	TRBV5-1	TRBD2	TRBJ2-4	CASSLPEAAGDIQYF	TGCGCCAGCAGCTTGCCTGAGGCTGCGGGAGACATTCAGTACTTC